The present TCR beta chain was sequenced within a study of Graves' ophthalmopathy and Graves' hyperthyroidism. Study information: The blood sample was drawn at first diagnosis and before any treatment.

RNA transcripts served as template for amplifying TCR beta CDR3 sequences. An opening RT-PCR round employed HTBI primers and preceded a second-round multiplex PCR. TCRdb re-called the multiplex PCR reads through MiXCR, storing one row per CDR3 protein. The sample has over 200,000 distinct CDR3 sequences, under 30% seen once. General study findings and limits: Built on 13 signatures, a model told ophthalmopathy apart from stable hyperthyroidism with approximately 85% sensitivity and around 80% specificity.

The authors used Ficoll-Paque density gradient centrifugation to separate PBMCs. The input was roughly 10 ml of fresh peripheral blood. The CDR3 sequence is 13 residues long. Looked up from germline, CDR1 is MRHNA and CDR2 is SNTAGT. V was shortened by 5 bases and J by 0 bases, with 5 bases between the two germline ends. This clonotype has ten or more counts. The antigen remains unidentified. The source material was peripheral blood. The chain combines TRBV6-4 with TRBJ1-5; unclear D gene. This receptor was taken from a man aged 50-60 years with Graves' ophthalmopathy. This CDR3 is CASSQDSNQPQHF. CDR3 DNA sequence: TGTGCCAGCAGTCAGGATAGCAATCAGCCCCAGCATTTT.